This record concerns one T cell receptor (beta chain) sequence. This CDR3 is 14 amino acids long. CDR1 is SGHRS and CDR2 is YFSETQ in the germline V gene. The V gene end was trimmed by 4 bases and the J gene end by 4 bases; junction bases not matched to a gene: 6. TCRdb analysed the RT-PCR reads with MiXCR anew, one entry per CDR3 protein. Among approximately 230,000 distinct CDR3 sequences listed, over 9% were seen once. These data belong to a study of response to subunit inactivated influenza vaccine. This specimen was non-naive T cells sorted from PBMCs, taken less than 15 days before vaccination. The chain employs TRBV5-1 and TRBJ1-1; TRBD1 aligns across 8 bases. This clonotype was sampled from a man over 45 who received an inactivated influenza vaccine. The CDR3 is CASSPQGQGTEAFF. DNA for the CDR3: TGCGCCAGCAGCCCCCAAGGACAGGGCACTGAAGCTTTCTTT. Variable domain in full (rest from reference TRBV5-1 and TRBJ1-1): KAGVTQTPRYLIKTRGQQVTLSCSPISGHRSVSWYQQTPGQGLQFLFEYFSETQRNKGNFPGRFSGRQFSNSRSEMNVSTLELGDSALYLCASSPQGQGTEAFFGQGTRLTVV.